The T cell receptor (beta chain) described here comes from a study of shared T cell receptors in the human thymus. The CDR3 contains 19 residues. The V end was cut by 4 bases, the J end by 1 base, with 26 bases between. Germline V CDR1 and CDR2: SEHNR, FQNEAQ (reference sequence). TCRdb's table, derived via immunoSEQ multiplex PCR, lists solely in-frame clones and lacks some. The sample carries under 850,000 clones, approximately 88% recorded once. The same data also went into a second study, on human thymus T cells.

The chain links TRBV7-9 to TRBJ2-7; possible D gene TRBD1, 9 bases. The source material was thymocytes. The receptor comes from a boy younger than two with a congenital heart defect. In DNA, the CDR3 is TGTGCCAGCAGCTCCCCCGGGACAGGGAGAGGGACTAGTTCCTACGAGCAGTACTTC. Translated, it gives CASSSPGTGRGTSSYEQYF.